In this sample, the clone carrying this T cell receptor (beta chain) turned up a few times. Per the germline V gene, CDR1 is SGHVS and CDR2 is FNYEAQ. V lost 2 bases to trimming and J lost 4 bases, with 9 bases between them. CDR3 length: 13 residues. This sample was taken from a study of identical twins. TCRdb redid the calling of the 5' RACE reads with MiXCR, one entry per CDR3 protein. The data show 450,000 or so distinct CDR3 sequences, around 15% seen once. Separately, the same data were catalogued under a study of yellow fever vaccine responses in identical twins.

The sequenced sample consisted of CD4+ T cells sorted from blood. The chain uses TRBV7-6 and TRBJ2-7; the D gene is possibly TRBD1 (6 bases). This receptor was taken from a woman between 18 and 29 years old in good health. Here the CDR3 reads CASSLLRGYEQYF. As DNA, the CDR3 is TGTGCCAGCAGCTTACTCAGGGGTTACGAGCAGTACTTC. The whole variable domain, remainder taken from reference TRBV7-6 and TRBJ2-7, is GAGVSQSPRYKVTKRGQDVALRCDPISGHVSLYWYRQALGQGPEFLTYFNYEAQQDKSGLPNDRFSAERPEGSISTLTIQRTEQRDSAMYRCASSLLRGYEQYFGPGTRLTVT.